This TCR beta chain was identified in a study of blood T cell repertoires in COVID-19. Turning to the study itself: T cells, B-cell-depleted T cells, or PBMCs supplied cDNA or gDNA.

Residents of about two dozen US areas, aged about 18 to 95 years, made up the participants. Clinical history reported by participants formed the basis on which cohorts were assigned. The data were produced by immunoSEQ multiplex PCR, yet TCRdb's version contains in-frame clones alone and is incomplete. The sample carries 150,000 to 200,000 clones, around 80% recorded once. Trimming removed 4 bases at V and 1 base at J, with 14 bases between. This CDR3 spans 15 amino acids. Germline V gene lookup returns CDR1 LGHDT and CDR2 YNNKEL (reference sequence). The clonotype comes from a woman between 45 and 65 years old in a cohort exposed to, infected with or recovered from COVID-19 (not recorded which). This rearrangement joins TRBV3-1 (or the pseudogene TRBV3-2) to TRBJ2-7, with D possibly TRBD1 on 5 matching bases. Sequencing input: PBMCs or T cells enriched from blood (not recorded which). The CDR3 loop reads CASSRSQGVSYEQYF. CDR3 sequence (DNA): TGTGCCAGCAGCCGCAGTCAAGGGGTATCCTACGAGCAGTACTTC.